The T cell receptor beta chain described here comes from a study of breast tumors, draining lymph nodes, adjacent tissues. There are many counts of this clonotype. Its antigen is not identified. Breast cancer patients provided tissue from their axillary draining lymph nodes. V gave up 1 base and J gave up 7 bases; unmatched junction bases: 17. The germline gives CDR1 SGHVS, CDR2 FNYEAQ. CDR3 length equals 19 residues. From the multiplex PCR reads, TCRdb called clonotypes with MiXCR, one entry per CDR3 protein. Altogether approximately 130,000 distinct CDR3 sequences are present, around 20% being singletons, with the ten largest covering 2% to 2.5%. Overall study results and limits: That most tumor T cells come from lymph nodes remained unproven.

The chain employs TRBV7-6 and TRBJ2-1; 9 bases fit TRBD2. Sequenced sample: axillary lymph node tissue. This sequence originates from a female donor with breast cancer. Some clones in this sample may be carry-over from other donors' samples. The chain's CDR3 is CASSLGIGGLASGMNEQFF. CDR3 nucleotides: TGTGCCAGCAGCTTAGGTATAGGAGGGTTGGCTAGCGGGATGAATGAGCAGTTCTTC.